This T cell receptor (beta chain) was recovered during a study of blood T cell repertoires in COVID-19. Whole-study context: The United States, Italy and Spain were the sources of the acute and convalescent COVID-19 samples. The cDNA or gDNA used as material had been derived from T cells, B-cell-depleted T cells, or PBMCs.

The germline V and J ends were trimmed by 11 bases and 6 bases, with 17 bases remaining between them. The CDR3 runs to 12 residues. CDR1 is MDHEN, CDR2 SYDVKM, per germline. Original processing notes: Quantification of nucleated cells was approximated via reference gene primer amplification. Measured with immunoSEQ multiplex PCR; TCRdb has only the in-frame clones, and not every one. V and J calls and clone size are copied from that table; D and trimming were computed from the DNA. Here the sample spans 80,000 or so clones, about nine tenths being singletons. What was sequenced was peripheral blood. The genes are TRBV28 and TRBJ2-7, with a weak D call TRBD1 (5 bases). The receptor was isolated from a woman between 50 and 59 years old in a cohort sampled during active COVID-19. CDR3 amino acids: CAASTGSREQYF. In nucleotides, the CDR3 is TGTGCCGCCTCTACAGGTAGCCGCGAGCAGTACTTC.